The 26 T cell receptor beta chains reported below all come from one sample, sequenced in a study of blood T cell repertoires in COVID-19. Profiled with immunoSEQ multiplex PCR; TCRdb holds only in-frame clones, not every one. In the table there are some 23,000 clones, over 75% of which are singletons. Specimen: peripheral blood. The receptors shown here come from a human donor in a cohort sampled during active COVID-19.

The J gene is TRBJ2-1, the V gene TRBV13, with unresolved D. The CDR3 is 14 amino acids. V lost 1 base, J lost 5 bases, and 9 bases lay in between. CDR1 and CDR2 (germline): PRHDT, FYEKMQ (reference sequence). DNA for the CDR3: TGTGCCAGCAGCTTAGCGGTCTCAAACAATGAGCAGTTCTTC. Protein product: CASSLAVSNNEQFF.

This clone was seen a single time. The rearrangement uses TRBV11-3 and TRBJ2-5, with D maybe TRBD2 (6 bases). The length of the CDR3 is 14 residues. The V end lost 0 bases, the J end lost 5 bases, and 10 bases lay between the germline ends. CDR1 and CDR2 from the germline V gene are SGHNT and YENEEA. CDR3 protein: CASSLDLGGETQYF. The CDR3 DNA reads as TGTGCCAGCAGCTTAGATTTGGGGGGTGAGACCCAGTACTTC.

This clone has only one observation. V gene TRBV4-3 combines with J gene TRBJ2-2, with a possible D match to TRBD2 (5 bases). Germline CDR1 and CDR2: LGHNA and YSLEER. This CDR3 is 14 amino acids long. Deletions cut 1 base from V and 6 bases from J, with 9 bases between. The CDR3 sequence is CASSQVGGAGELFF. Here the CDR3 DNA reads TGCGCCAGCAGCCAAGTTGGAGGAGCCGGGGAGCTGTTTTTT.

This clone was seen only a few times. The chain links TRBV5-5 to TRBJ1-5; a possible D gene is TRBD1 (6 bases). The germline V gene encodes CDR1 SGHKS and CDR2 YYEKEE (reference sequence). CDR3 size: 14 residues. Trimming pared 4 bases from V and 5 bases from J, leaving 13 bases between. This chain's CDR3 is CASSPSQGYQPQHF. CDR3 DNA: TGTGCCAGCAGCCCCTCACAGGGTTATCAGCCCCAGCATTTT.

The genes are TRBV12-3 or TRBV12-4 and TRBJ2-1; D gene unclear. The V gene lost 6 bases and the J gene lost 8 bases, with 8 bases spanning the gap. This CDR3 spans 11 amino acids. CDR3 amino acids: CASSARDEQFF. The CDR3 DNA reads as TGTGCCAGCAGCGCTCGCGATGAGCAGTTCTTC.

CDR3 in DNA: TGCGCCAGCGCGGGACAGGGGGCAGGGTACGAGCAGTACTTC. Translating it yields CASAGQGAGYEQYF. The V and J genes are TRBV5-1 and TRBJ2-7; the match to TRBD1 covers 12 bases. CDR1 is SGHRS, CDR2 YFSETQ, per germline. The CDR3 contains 14 residues. Trimming removed 7 bases from V and 4 bases from J; junction bases left unmatched: 6.

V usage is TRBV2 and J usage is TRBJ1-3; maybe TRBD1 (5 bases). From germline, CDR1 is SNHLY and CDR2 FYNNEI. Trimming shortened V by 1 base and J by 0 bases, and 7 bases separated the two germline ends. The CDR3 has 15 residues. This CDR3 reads CASSEEGDSGNTIYF. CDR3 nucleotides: TGTGCCAGCAGTGAAGAAGGGGACTCTGGAAACACCATATATTTT. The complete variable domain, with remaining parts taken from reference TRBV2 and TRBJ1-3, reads EPEVTQTPSHQVTQMGQEVILRCVPISNHLYFYWYRQILGQKVEFLVSFYNNEISEKSEIFDDQFSVERPDGSNFTLKIRSTKLEDSAMYFCASSEEGDSGNTIYFGEGSWLTVV.

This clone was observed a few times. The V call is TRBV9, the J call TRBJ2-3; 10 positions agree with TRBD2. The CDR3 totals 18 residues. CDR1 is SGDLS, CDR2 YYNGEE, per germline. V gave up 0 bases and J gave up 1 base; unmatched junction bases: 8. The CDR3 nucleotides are TGTGCCAGCAGCGTAGCTGGGTCTAGCGGGGGCCGCACAGATACGCAGTATTTT. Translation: CASSVAGSSGGRTDTQYF. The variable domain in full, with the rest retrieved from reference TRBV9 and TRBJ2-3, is DSGVTQTPKHLITATGQRVTLRCSPRSGDLSVYWYQQSLDQGLQFLIQYYNGEERAKGNILERFSAQQFPDLHSELNLSSLELGDSALYFCASSVAGSSGGRTDTQYFGPGTRLTVL.

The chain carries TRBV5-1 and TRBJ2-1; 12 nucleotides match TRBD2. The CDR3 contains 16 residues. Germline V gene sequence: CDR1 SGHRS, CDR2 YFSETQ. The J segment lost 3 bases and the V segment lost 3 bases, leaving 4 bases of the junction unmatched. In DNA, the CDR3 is TGCGCCAGCAGCTCACCGGGACTAGCGGGCTACAATGAGCAGTTCTTC. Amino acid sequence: CASSSPGLAGYNEQFF. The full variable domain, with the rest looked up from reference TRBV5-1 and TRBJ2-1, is KAGVTQTPRYLIKTRGQQVTLSCSPISGHRSVSWYQQTPGQGLQFLFEYFSETQRNKGNFPGRFSGRQFSNSRSEMNVSTLELGDSALYLCASSSPGLAGYNEQFFGPGTRLTVL.

DNA for the CDR3: TGTGCCAGCAGCTCCCTATACAATGAGCAGTTCTTC. Translation gives CASSSLYNEQFF. The chain joins TRBV7-2 to TRBJ2-1, with D uncertain. Between the trimmed V and J ends, which lost 4 bases and 4 bases, there was a span of 5 bases. The CDR3 contains 12 residues. CDR1 is SGHTA and CDR2 is FQGNSA in the germline V gene. Variable domain in full (rest from reference TRBV7-2 and TRBJ2-1): GAGVSQSPSNKVTEKGKDVELRCDPISGHTALYWYRQSLGQGLEFLIYFQGNSAPDKSGLPSDRFSAERTGGSVSTLTIQRTQQEDSAVYLCASSSLYNEQFFGPGTRLTVL.

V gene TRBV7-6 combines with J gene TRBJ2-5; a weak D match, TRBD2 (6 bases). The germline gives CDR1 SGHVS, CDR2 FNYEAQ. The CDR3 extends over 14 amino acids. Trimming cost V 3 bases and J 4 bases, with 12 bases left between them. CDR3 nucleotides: TGTGCCAGCAGCTTGGGGGGTTGGGGAGAGACCCAGTACTTC. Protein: CASSLGGWGETQYF.

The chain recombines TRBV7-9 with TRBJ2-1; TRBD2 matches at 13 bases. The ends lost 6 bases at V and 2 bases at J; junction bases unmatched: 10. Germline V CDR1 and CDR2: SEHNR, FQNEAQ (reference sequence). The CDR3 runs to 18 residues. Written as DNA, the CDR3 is TGTGCCAGCAGTTTACTAGCGGGGGGGCCCCCTGCCTACAATGAGCAGTTCTTC. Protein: CASSLLAGGPPAYNEQFF.

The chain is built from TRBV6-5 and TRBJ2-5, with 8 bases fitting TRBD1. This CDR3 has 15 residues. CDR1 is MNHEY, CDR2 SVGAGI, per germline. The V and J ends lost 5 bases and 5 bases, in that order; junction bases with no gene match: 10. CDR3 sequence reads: CASSIRTGSGETQYF. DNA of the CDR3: TGTGCCAGCAGTATTCGGACAGGGTCAGGGGAGACCCAGTACTTC.

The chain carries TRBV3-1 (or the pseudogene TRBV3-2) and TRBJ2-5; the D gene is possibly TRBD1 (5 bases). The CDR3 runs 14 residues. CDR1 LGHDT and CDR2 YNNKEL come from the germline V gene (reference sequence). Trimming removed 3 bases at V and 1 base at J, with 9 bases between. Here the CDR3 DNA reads TGTGCCAGCAGCCAGGGGCGCGTCCAAGAGACCCAGTACTTC. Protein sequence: CASSQGRVQETQYF.

CDR3 region: CASSTLEFPETQYF. The CDR3 DNA is TGTGCCAGTAGTACCCTAGAATTTCCGGAGACCCAGTACTTC. This chain joins TRBV19 and TRBJ2-5, with no clear D. The CDR3 is 14 residues long. Trimming took off 4 bases at V and 5 bases at J, with 14 bases between the two ends. The germline V gene has CDR1 LNHDA and CDR2 SQIVND (reference sequence).

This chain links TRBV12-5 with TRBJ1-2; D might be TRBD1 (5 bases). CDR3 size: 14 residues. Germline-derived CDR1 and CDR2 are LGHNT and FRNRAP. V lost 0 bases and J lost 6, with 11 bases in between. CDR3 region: CASGLVLRQNGYTF. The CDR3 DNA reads TGTGCTAGTGGTTTGGTACTGAGACAGAATGGCTACACCTTC.

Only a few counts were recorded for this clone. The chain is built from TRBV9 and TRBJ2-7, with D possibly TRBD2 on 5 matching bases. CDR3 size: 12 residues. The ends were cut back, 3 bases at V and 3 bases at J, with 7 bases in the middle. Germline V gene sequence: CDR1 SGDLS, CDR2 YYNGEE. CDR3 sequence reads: CASSGADYEQYF. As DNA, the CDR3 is TGTGCCAGCAGCGGAGCGGACTACGAGCAGTACTTC.

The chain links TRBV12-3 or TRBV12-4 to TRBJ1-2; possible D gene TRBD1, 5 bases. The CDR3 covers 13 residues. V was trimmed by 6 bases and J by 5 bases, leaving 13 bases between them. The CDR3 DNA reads TGTGCCAGCAGCATTGACAGCTATTATGGCTACACCTTC. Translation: CASSIDSYYGYTF.

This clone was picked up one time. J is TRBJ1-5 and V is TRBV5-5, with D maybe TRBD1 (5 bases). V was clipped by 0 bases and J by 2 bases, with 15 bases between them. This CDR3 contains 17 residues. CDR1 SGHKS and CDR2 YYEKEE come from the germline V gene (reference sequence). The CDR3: CASSLGGAVVGNQPQHF. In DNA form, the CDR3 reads TGTGCCAGCAGCTTGGGGGGCGCGGTGGTTGGCAATCAGCCCCAGCATTTT. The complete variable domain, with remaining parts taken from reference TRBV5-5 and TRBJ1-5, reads DAGVTQSPTHLIKTRGQQVTLRCSPISGHKSVSWYQQVLGQGPQFIFQYYEKEERGRGNFPDRFSARQFPNYSSELNVNALLLGDSALYLCASSLGGAVVGNQPQHFGDGTRLSIL.

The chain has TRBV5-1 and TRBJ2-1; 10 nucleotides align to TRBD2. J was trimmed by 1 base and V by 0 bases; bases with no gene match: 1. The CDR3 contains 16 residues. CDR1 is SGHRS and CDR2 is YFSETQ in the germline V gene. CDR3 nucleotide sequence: TGCGCCAGCAGCTTGGATAGCGGGGGGTCCTACAATGAGCAGTTCTTC. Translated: CASSLDSGGSYNEQFF. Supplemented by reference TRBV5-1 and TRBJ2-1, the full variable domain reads KAGVTQTPRYLIKTRGQQVTLSCSPISGHRSVSWYQQTPGQGLQFLFEYFSETQRNKGNFPGRFSGRQFSNSRSEMNVSTLELGDSALYLCASSLDSGGSYNEQFFGPGTRLTVL.

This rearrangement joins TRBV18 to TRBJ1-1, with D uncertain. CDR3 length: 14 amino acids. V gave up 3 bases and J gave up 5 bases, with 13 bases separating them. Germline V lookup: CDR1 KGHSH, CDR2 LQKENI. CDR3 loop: CASSPRGRWTEAFF. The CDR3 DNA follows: TGTGCCAGCTCACCCCGGGGAAGGTGGACTGAAGCTTTCTTT.

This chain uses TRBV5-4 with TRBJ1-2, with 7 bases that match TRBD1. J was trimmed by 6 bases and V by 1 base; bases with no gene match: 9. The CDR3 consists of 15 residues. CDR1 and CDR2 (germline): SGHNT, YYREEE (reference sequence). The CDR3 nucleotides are TGTGCCAGCAGCTTGCGCCTACAGGGACAGAATGGCTACACCTTC. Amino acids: CASSLRLQGQNGYTF.

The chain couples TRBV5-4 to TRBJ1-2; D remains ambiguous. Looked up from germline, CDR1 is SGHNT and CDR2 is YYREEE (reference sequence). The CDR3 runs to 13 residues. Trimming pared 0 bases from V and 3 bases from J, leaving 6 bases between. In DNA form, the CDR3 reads TGTGCCAGCAGCTTGGTGTCAGACTATGGCTACACCTTC. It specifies CASSLVSDYGYTF. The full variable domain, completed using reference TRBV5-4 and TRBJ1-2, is ETGVTQSPTHLIKTRGQQVTLRCSSQSGHNTVSWYQQALGQGPQFIFQYYREEENGRGNFPPRFSGLQFPNYSSELNVNALELDDSALYLCASSLVSDYGYTFGSGTRLTVV.

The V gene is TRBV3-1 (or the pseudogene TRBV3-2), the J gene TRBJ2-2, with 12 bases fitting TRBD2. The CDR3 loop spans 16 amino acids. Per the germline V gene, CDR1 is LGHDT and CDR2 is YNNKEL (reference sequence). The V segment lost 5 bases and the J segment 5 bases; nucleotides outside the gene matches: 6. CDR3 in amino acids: CASSFGLAGRTGELFF. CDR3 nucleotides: TGTGCCAGCAGCTTCGGACTAGCGGGGAGGACCGGGGAGCTGTTTTTT.

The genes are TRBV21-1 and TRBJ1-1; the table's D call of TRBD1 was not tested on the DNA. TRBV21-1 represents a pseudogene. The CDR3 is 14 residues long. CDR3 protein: CASSRTGVNTEAFF. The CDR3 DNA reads TGTGCCAGCAGCCGGACAGGGGTGAACACTGAAGCTTTCTTT.

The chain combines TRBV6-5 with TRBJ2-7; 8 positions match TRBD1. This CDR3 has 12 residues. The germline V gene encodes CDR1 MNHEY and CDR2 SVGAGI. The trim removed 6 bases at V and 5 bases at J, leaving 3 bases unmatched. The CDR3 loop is CASRADRDEQYF. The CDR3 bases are TGTGCCAGCAGAGCGGACAGGGACGAGCAGTACTTC.